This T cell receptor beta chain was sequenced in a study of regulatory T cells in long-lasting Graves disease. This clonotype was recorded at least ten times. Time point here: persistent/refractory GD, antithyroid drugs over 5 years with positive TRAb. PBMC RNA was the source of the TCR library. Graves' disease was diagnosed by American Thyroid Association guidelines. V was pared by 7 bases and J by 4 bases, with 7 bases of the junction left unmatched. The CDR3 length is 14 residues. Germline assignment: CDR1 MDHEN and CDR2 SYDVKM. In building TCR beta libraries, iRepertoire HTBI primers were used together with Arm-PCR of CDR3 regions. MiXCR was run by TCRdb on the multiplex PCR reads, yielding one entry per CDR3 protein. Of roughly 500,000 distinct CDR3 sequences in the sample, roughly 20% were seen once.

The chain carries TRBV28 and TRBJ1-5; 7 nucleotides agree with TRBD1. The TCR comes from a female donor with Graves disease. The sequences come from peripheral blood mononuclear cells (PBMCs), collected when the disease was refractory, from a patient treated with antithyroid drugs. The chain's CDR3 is CASTPPGGNQPQHF. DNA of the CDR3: TGTGCCAGCACTCCGCCAGGGGGGAATCAGCCCCAGCATTTT.